Following are 10 T cell receptor beta chains from one sample sequenced in a study of cytomegalovirus exposure and HLA in healthy donors. A multiplex PCR was run with 60 Vbeta primers and 13 Jbeta primers. The repertoire was sequenced with immunoSEQ multiplex PCR; TCRdb's copy has only in-frame clones and lacks some. This table holds 110,000 to 150,000 clones. Specimen: PBMCs. The receptors were sampled from a male donor in good health and CMV-seronegative.

The V call is TRBV7-2, the J call TRBJ1-2; D gene uncertain. The germline V and J ends were trimmed by 3 bases and 8 bases, with 7 bases remaining between them. Germline assignment: CDR1 SGHTA and CDR2 FQGNSA. The CDR3 is 11 residues long. The CDR3 DNA reads as TGTGCCAGCAGCTTCGAGGAGGGCTACACCTTC. Its protein product is CASSFEEGYTF.

The chain couples TRBV14 to TRBJ2-7, with unresolved D. The V gene's germline CDR1 is SGHDN and CDR2 FVKESK. Between the trimmed V and J ends, which lost 4 bases and 2 bases, there was a span of 12 bases. The CDR3 spans 14 residues. The CDR3 protein is CASSPQRHAYEQYF. The CDR3 DNA reads as TGTGCCAGCAGCCCGCAGAGGCACGCCTACGAGCAGTACTTC.

The chain couples TRBV30 to TRBJ1-1; no reliable D call. The CDR3 has 12 amino acids. Germline lookup yields CDR1 GTSNPN and CDR2 SVGIG (reference sequence). V lost 3 bases and J 4 bases, leaving 9 bases between the germline ends. For the CDR3, the DNA is TGTGCCTGGAGAAGAGGTTCCACTGAAGCTTTCTTT. Protein: CAWRRGSTEAFF.

The rearrangement links TRBV5-1 to TRBJ1-1; D call uncertain. V gave up 0 bases and J gave up 5 bases, with 14 bases separating them. Germline V gene data show CDR1 as SGHRS and CDR2 as YFSETQ. The CDR3 runs to 15 residues. CDR3 region: CASSLVRVEITEAFF. The CDR3, as DNA: TGCGCCAGCAGCTTGGTGAGGGTTGAAATTACTGAAGCTTTCTTT.

DNA for the CDR3: TGCAGCGTTGATCCCTCAGTGCCCATCAACTATGGCTACACCTTC. This translates into CSVDPSVPINYGYTF. The chain links TRBV29-1 to TRBJ1-2, with D uncertain. The CDR3 spans 15 residues. CDR1 SQVTM and CDR2 ANQGSEA come from the germline V gene. V dropped 3 bases and J dropped 2 bases, with 16 bases sitting between them.

Concerning this clone itself: The junction and the germline gene differ at one end; a read error may be behind it. Other nucleotide sequences from this sample produce the same CDR3. The chain recombines TRBV27 with TRBJ1-2; D is unresolved. From germline, CDR1 is MNHEY and CDR2 SMNVEV (reference sequence). CDR3 length: 15 amino acids. CDR3 nucleotides: TGCGCCAGCAGTTTATTTGCCGGCCCAGGTGGGGGCTACACCTTC. Translating gives CASSLFAGPGGGYTF.

The J gene is TRBJ2-7, the V gene TRBV30, with D possibly being TRBD1 (6 bases). Germline CDR1 and CDR2: GTSNPN and SVGIG (reference sequence). The CDR3 is made up of 13 amino acids. V lost 0 bases, J lost 5 bases, and 11 bases lay in between. This chain's CDR3 is CAWSVYRDHEQYF. As DNA, the CDR3 is TGTGCCTGGAGTGTATACAGGGATCACGAGCAGTACTTC. The full variable domain, in which reference TRBV30 and TRBJ2-7 provide the parts outside the CDR3, is SQTIHQWPATLVQPVGSPLSLECTVEGTSNPNLYWYRQAAGRGLQLLFYSVGIGQISSEVPQNLSASRPQDRQFILSSKKLLLSDSGFYLCAWSVYRDHEQYFGPGTRLTVT.

J is TRBJ1-1 and V is TRBV7-9, with a tentative D call TRBD1 (6 bases). With 3 bases removed from V and 8 bases from J, the gap between germline ends came to 13 bases. Germline assignment: CDR1 SEHNR and CDR2 FQNEAQ (reference sequence). The CDR3 spans 13 residues. CDR3 protein: CASSLGGATEAFF. The CDR3 region has the DNA TGTGCCAGCAGCTTGGGGGGGGCAACGGAAGCTTTCTTT.

This chain connects TRBV18 to TRBJ2-2; 8 positions match TRBD2. Trimming at V came to 2 bases and at J to 1 base, leaving 9 bases not matched to a gene. Germline V gene sequence: CDR1 KGHSH, CDR2 LQKENI. This CDR3 is built from 18 residues. The CDR3 is CASSPGLSGSQNTGELFF. CDR3 coding DNA: TGTGCCAGCTCACCAGGTCTGAGCGGGAGTCAGAACACCGGGGAGCTGTTTTTT.

The chain combines TRBV6-6 with TRBJ2-7, with 10 bases lining up with TRBD1. The CDR3 loop spans 16 amino acids. CDR1 MNHNY and CDR2 SVGAGI come from the germline V gene (reference sequence). With 2 bases clipped from V and 2 bases from J, the junction kept 6 bases outside the gene matches. Here the CDR3 reads CASSYIGTGAAYEQYF. The CDR3 region has the DNA TGTGCCAGCAGTTACATCGGGACAGGGGCGGCCTACGAGCAGTACTTC.